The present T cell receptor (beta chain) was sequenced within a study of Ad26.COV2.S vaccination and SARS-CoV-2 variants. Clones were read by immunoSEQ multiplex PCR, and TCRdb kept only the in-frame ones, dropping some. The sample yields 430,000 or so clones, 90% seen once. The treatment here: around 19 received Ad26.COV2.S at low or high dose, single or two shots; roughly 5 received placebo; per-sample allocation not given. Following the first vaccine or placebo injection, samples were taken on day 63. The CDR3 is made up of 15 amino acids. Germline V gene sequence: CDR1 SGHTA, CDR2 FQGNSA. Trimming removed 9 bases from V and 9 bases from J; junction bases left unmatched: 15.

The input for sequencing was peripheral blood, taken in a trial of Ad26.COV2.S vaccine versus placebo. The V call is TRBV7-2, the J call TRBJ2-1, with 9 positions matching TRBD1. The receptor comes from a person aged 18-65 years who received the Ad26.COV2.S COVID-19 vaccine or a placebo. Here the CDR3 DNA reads TGTGCCAGTACCACCGGGACAGGGTTTATCGGTGAGCAGTTCTTC. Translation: CASTTGTGFIGEQFF.